This is a list of T cell receptor beta chains from one sample in a study of identical twins. TCRdb re-derived calls from the 5' RACE reads in MiXCR, one entry per CDR3 protein. The data show about 730,000 distinct CDR3 sequences, around 20% seen once. These same data were also listed under a study on T cells expressing NK-cell markers.

Material: PBMCs. These receptor sequences come from a woman younger than 35 in good health. The CDR3 runs from the conserved cysteine through the conserved F or W. D genes are given only for firm matches. Clone size is shown for a subset of rows, as once, few, many or a class of expanded clone.

j_call d_call v_call clone_size cdr3_aa cdr3_nt
TRBJ2-3 - TRBV5-1 - CASSLDPGDNTDTQYF TGCGCCAGCAGCTTGGACCCCGGCGACAACACAGATACGCAGTATTTT
TRBJ2-1 - TRBV12-3/TRBV12-4 - CASRLGSVQGQFF TGTGCCAGCAGGCTAGGGAGTGTACAGGGGCAGTTCTTC
TRBJ2-7 TRBD2 TRBV20-1 - CSARDRTSGRYEQYF TGCAGTGCTAGAGATCGGACTAGCGGGAGGTACGAGCAGTACTTC
TRBJ1-1 - TRBV20-1 few CSAQGGNMNTEAFF TGCAGTGCCCAGGGCGGGAATATGAACACTGAAGCTTTCTTT
TRBJ2-2 - TRBV7-2 few CASSLGLVVTGELFF TGTGCCAGCAGCTTAGGACTCGTAGTCACCGGGGAGCTGTTTTTT
TRBJ2-1 TRBD2 TRBV7-9 few CASSLGGGGPDNEQFF TGTGCCAGCAGCTTAGGTGGCGGGGGGCCAGACAATGAGCAGTTCTTC
TRBJ2-5 - TRBV6-5 - CASSHPPGVTYF TGTGCCAGCAGCCACCCCCCGGGAGTGACGTACTTC
TRBJ2-3 TRBD2 TRBV13 - CASSYGRDTQYF TGTGCCAGCAGCTACGGGAGGGATACGCAGTATTTT
TRBJ2-7 - TRBV5-1 - CASSLVLRDEQYF TGCGCCAGCAGCTTGGTGTTAAGGGACGAGCAGTACTTC
TRBJ2-1 TRBD2 TRBV7-9 - CASEAGASSYNEQFF TGTGCCAGCGAAGCGGGAGCTAGCTCCTACAATGAGCAGTTCTTC
TRBJ2-1 - TRBV7-2 - CASSDTGRANSYNEQFF TGTGCCAGCAGCGACACAGGACGGGCCAACTCCTACAATGAGCAGTTCTTC
TRBJ1-2 - TRBV6-1 few CASSLAAPDRYYGYTF TGTGCCAGCAGCCTGGCCGCGCCCGATAGGTACTATGGCTACACCTTC
TRBJ1-2 - TRBV3-1 many CASSEDTDYGYTF TGTGCCAGCAGCGAGGACACCGACTATGGCTACACCTTC
TRBJ2-7 - TRBV20-1 - CSARTAGWVQYF TGCAGTGCTAGAACGGCAGGGTGGGTCCAGTACTTC
TRBJ1-2 - TRBV4-3 few CASSQDSTGVIGYTF TGCGCCAGCAGCCAAGATAGTACGGGGGTAATCGGCTACACCTTC
TRBJ2-1 TRBD2 TRBV6-2/TRBV6-3 few CASGPTSASNNEQFF TGTGCCAGCGGACCGACTAGCGCGTCCAACAATGAGCAGTTCTTC
TRBJ2-7 - TRBV4-3 - CASSQDGHRAYEQYF TGCGCCAGCAGCCAAGATGGACACAGAGCCTACGAGCAGTACTTC
TRBJ2-7 - TRBV12-3/TRBV12-4 many CASTRDSSYEQYF TGTGCCAGCACCAGAGACAGCTCCTACGAGCAGTACTTC
TRBJ2-2 - TRBV6-2/TRBV6-3 - CASSRPPGTGELFF TGTGCCAGCAGCCGACCCCCGGGGACCGGGGAGCTGTTTTTT
TRBJ1-3 - TRBV21-1 - CASSNKETGSSGNTIYF TGTGCCAGCAGCAATAAGGAGACAGGGAGCTCTGGAAACACCATATATTTT
TRBJ2-7 - TRBV6-1 - CASSEGQGWREQYF TGTGCCAGCAGTGAGGGCCAGGGCTGGAGGGAGCAGTACTTC
TRBJ2-7 - TRBV3-1 - CASSTPGTTYEQYF TGTGCCAGCAGCACCCCCGGGACAACCTACGAGCAGTACTTC
TRBJ2-5 - TRBV12-3/TRBV12-4 many CASSFSGLETQYF TGTGCCAGCAGTTTCTCAGGGCTGGAGACCCAGTACTTC
TRBJ2-1 - TRBV5-1 few CASKQEPYNEQFF TGCGCCAGCAAACAGGAACCTTACAATGAGCAGTTCTTC
TRBJ1-1 TRBD1 TRBV29-1 - CSSYRGWGTEAFF TGCAGCTCGTACAGGGGTTGGGGCACTGAAGCTTTCTTT
TRBJ2-3 TRBD2 TRBV12-3/TRBV12-4 - CASRRRTSGAPRGWYF TGTGCCAGCAGGCGGAGGACTAGCGGGGCGCCCCGGGGTTGGTATTTT
TRBJ2-7 - TRBV5-1 few CASSQGQLGTYEQYF TGCGCCAGCAGCCAAGGACAGCTCGGGACCTACGAGCAGTACTTC
TRBJ2-3 - TRBV4-2 - CASSQGGGDTQYF TGTGCCAGCAGCCAGGGAGGAGGGGATACGCAGTATTTT
TRBJ2-7 TRBD1 TRBV20-1 few CSARGTGREQYF TGCAGTGCTAGAGGGACAGGGCGCGAGCAGTACTTC
TRBJ2-7 - TRBV12-3/TRBV12-4 many CASSLALYEQYF TGTGCCAGCAGTTTGGCCCTCTACGAGCAGTACTTC
TRBJ2-1 - TRBV9 few CASSARSENEQFF TGTGCCAGCAGCGCAAGGTCAGAGAATGAGCAGTTCTTC
TRBJ1-2 - TRBV7-9 many CASSPSVLQNYGYTF TGTGCCAGCAGCCCCTCGGTACTGCAGAACTATGGCTACACCTTC